A single sample is the source of the 28 T cell receptor beta chains below, sequenced in a study of T cell responses to AZD1222 COVID-19 vaccine. Only in-frame clones appear in the TCRdb table, and some are missing; sequencing was by immunoSEQ multiplex PCR. The sample includes more than 85,000 clones, roughly 90% of them seen just once. The material was peripheral blood, obtained 28 days after the second AZD1222 dose. The receptors were sampled from an adult who received the AZD1222 COVID-19 vaccine.

V gene TRBV28 combines with J gene TRBJ2-5; TRBD1 matches 7 bases. V shed 1 base and J 4 bases; nucleotides not matched to a gene: 9. The germline CDR1 and CDR2 sequences are MDHEN and SYDVKM. This CDR3 contains 16 residues. CDR3 in DNA: TGTGCCAGCAGTTTATTGGGCAGGGGGAATGGAGAGACCCAGTACTTC. It yields the protein CASSLLGRGNGETQYF.

The CDR3 nucleotides are TGTGCCAGCAGCACCAGGGGGACATGGGGGAGCGAGCAGTACTTC. Translation: CASSTRGTWGSEQYF. V usage is TRBV5-6 and J usage is TRBJ2-7, with 7 bases matching TRBD1. The CDR3 is 15 amino acids. In germline, CDR1 is SGHDT, CDR2 YYEEEE. J lost 6 bases, V lost 4 bases, and 13 bases had no gene match.

This clone was detected once. CDR3 sequence reads: CATSGSVSYNEQFF. Here the CDR3 DNA reads TGTGCCACCAGCGGTTCTGTATCCTACAATGAGCAGTTCTTC. J is TRBJ2-1 and V is TRBV24-1; D unresolved. V was shortened by 7 bases and J by 1 base, with 10 bases between the two germline ends. Germline CDR1 and CDR2: KGHDR and SFDVKD. The CDR3 is 14 residues long.

The genes are TRBV4-1 and TRBJ1-5, with D uncertain. This CDR3 contains 17 residues. Trimming pared 1 base from V and 0 bases from J, leaving 13 bases between. CDR1 is MGHRA and CDR2 is YSYEKL in the germline V gene. CDR3 DNA sequence: TGCGCCAGCAGCCAAGTTCTATCGGAGTATAGCAATCAGCCCCAGCATTTT. Encoded protein: CASSQVLSEYSNQPQHF.

The table lists this clone with a few counts. The V call is TRBV4-1, the J call TRBJ1-3, with 8 bases matching TRBD1. The J segment lost 6 bases and the V segment lost 1 base, leaving 5 bases of the junction unmatched. The CDR3 runs 15 residues. Germline values: CDR1 MGHRA, CDR2 YSYEKL. The CDR3 protein is CASSQVATGANTIYF. The DNA of the CDR3 is TGCGCCAGCAGCCAAGTTGCGACAGGGGCAAACACCATATATTTT.

This sequence joins TRBV6-6 and TRBJ2-1; D may be TRBD1 (6 bases). Germline-derived CDR1 and CDR2 are MNHNY and SVGAGI (reference sequence). CDR3 length: 16 amino acids. Trimming removed 0 bases from V and 4 bases from J, with 13 bases in between. CDR3 nucleotides: TGTGCCAGCAGTTACTCGAGGGGGACCACTTACAATGAGCAGTTCTTC. It codes for CASSYSRGTTYNEQFF.

The chain links TRBV6-5 to TRBJ2-3, with D hard to call. Trimming took off 5 bases at V and 3 bases at J, with 9 bases between the two ends. The CDR3 consists of 13 residues. Germline V gives CDR1 MNHEY, CDR2 SVGAGI. Written as DNA, the CDR3 is TGTGCCAGCAGTCCCGGACGGACAGATACGCAGTATTTT. This translates into CASSPGRTDTQYF.

The chain links TRBV2 to TRBJ1-1, with no clear D. CDR3 size: 12 residues. The ends were cut back, 7 bases at V and 1 base at J, with 7 bases in the middle. CDR1 is SNHLY, CDR2 FYNNEI, per germline. Here the CDR3 DNA reads TGTGCCAGCATGGCGGGGAACACTGAAGCTTTCTTT. Translating it yields CASMAGNTEAFF.

The rearrangement uses TRBV7-8 and TRBJ1-4; D is unclear. Trimming left V 1 base short and J 7 bases short, with 7 bases between. Germline assignment: CDR1 SGHVS and CDR2 FQNEAQ. The CDR3 has 13 residues. CDR3 in amino acids: CASSLEGGEKLFF. The CDR3 DNA reads as TGTGCCAGCAGCTTAGAGGGAGGTGAAAAACTGTTTTTT.

The chain has TRBV27 and TRBJ2-3; 10 bases line up with TRBD1. The V segment lost 3 bases and the J segment 3 bases; nucleotides outside the gene matches: 18. The germline gives CDR1 MNHEY, CDR2 SMNVEV (reference sequence). The CDR3 extends over 20 amino acids. This chain's CDR3 is CASSFRGDRGSFLGTDTQYF. The CDR3 DNA sequence: TGTGCCAGCAGTTTTAGGGGGGACAGGGGAAGTTTCCTCGGAACAGATACGCAGTATTTT.

The gene calls are TRBV6-5 and TRBJ1-6; a weak D match, TRBD1 (5 bases). The CDR3 consists of 14 residues. V was shortened by 0 bases and J by 10 bases, with 10 bases between the two germline ends. Looked up from germline, CDR1 is MNHEY and CDR2 is SVGAGI. CDR3 DNA sequence: TGTGCCAGCAGTTACTCGAGGGGCAGCTCACCCCTCCACTTT. Amino acids: CASSYSRGSSPLHF.

This sequence joins TRBV5-8 and TRBJ2-4; D is uncertain. This CDR3 is 13 amino acids long. CDR1 SGHTS and CDR2 YDEGEE come from the germline V gene. Deletions cut 6 bases from V and 5 bases from J, with 12 bases between. CDR3 sequence (DNA): TGTGCCAGCATACAAAGTAGCCAAAACATTCAGTACTTC. It specifies CASIQSSQNIQYF.

This clone was counted a single time. The chain combines TRBV19 with TRBJ2-1; 8 positions agree with TRBD2. Germline trimming cut 3 bases from V and 2 bases from J; bases unmatched to any gene: 3. CDR1 is LNHDA, CDR2 SQIVND, per germline (reference sequence). This CDR3 region has 15 residues. This CDR3 reads CASSMGGGPYNEQFF. CDR3 coding DNA: TGTGCCAGTAGTATGGGCGGGGGGCCCTACAATGAGCAGTTCTTC.

The chain has TRBV5-1 and TRBJ2-3; tentatively, D is TRBD1 or TRBD2 (5 bases each). Germline CDR1 and CDR2: SGHRS and YFSETQ. The CDR3 sequence is 14 residues long. The V gene lost 7 bases and the J gene lost 2 bases, with 14 bases spanning the gap. Here the CDR3 reads CASGTGPITDTQYF. The CDR3 nucleotides are TGCGCCAGCGGGACGGGCCCTATCACAGATACGCAGTATTTT.

The chain has TRBV6-2 or TRBV6-3 and TRBJ2-7, with TRBD2 matching over 7 bases. The CDR3 has 17 residues. The germline CDR1 and CDR2 sequences are MNHEY and SVGEGT. J gave up 6 bases and V 4 bases, and 18 bases lay outside the gene matches. The CDR3 reads CASSWVAGAPLPSEQYF. CDR3 in DNA: TGTGCCAGCAGTTGGGTTGCGGGAGCACCCCTTCCGAGCGAGCAGTACTTC.

This clone appeared a single time. The chain links TRBV6-1 to TRBJ1-6; possible D gene TRBD1, 6 bases. V was clipped by 1 base and J by 3 bases, with 13 bases between them. The germline V gene encodes CDR1 MNHNS and CDR2 SASEGT. The CDR3 is 17 amino acids. The CDR3 coding sequence is TGTGCCAGCAGTGAAGAACGTGGGGGCAGCTATAATTCACCCCTCCACTTT. Amino acid sequence: CASSEERGGSYNSPLHF.

This clone occurred once. This chain links TRBV11-2 with TRBJ2-7; TRBD1 matches 9 bases. CDR1 SGHAT and CDR2 FQNNGV come from the germline V gene. V trimming: 5 bases; J trimming: 3 bases; junction bases outside the gene matches: 8. CDR3 length equals 15 residues. This CDR3 is CASSAGQGPYYEQYF. The CDR3 region has the DNA TGTGCCAGCAGCGCAGGACAGGGGCCTTACTACGAGCAGTACTTC.

The chain combines TRBV27 with TRBJ1-1, with D perhaps TRBD1 (5 bases). CDR1 and CDR2 from the germline V gene are MNHEY and SMNVEV (reference sequence). The CDR3 has 12 amino acids. V was cut by 6 bases and J by 6 bases, with 11 bases left in between. The CDR3 region has the DNA TGTGCCAGCAGCGGGGCGGCGTCTGAAGCTTTCTTT. This gives the protein CASSGAASEAFF.

The chain is built from TRBV5-1 and TRBJ1-3; 7 bases map to TRBD1. The CDR3 contains 16 residues. The germline V gene encodes CDR1 SGHRS and CDR2 YFSETQ. The V segment lost 4 bases and the J segment 3 bases; nucleotides outside the gene matches: 10. The CDR3 coding sequence is TGCGCCAGCAGCAGTGGCGGAGGGGGCTTTGGAAACACCATATATTTT. This translates into CASSSGGGGFGNTIYF.

The J gene is TRBJ1-2, the V gene TRBV28; possibly TRBD1 for D (5 bases). The CDR3 runs to 13 residues. Trimming pared 6 bases from V and 2 bases from J, leaving 10 bases between. Germline V gene sequence: CDR1 MDHEN, CDR2 SYDVKM. The chain's CDR3 is CASRAGPNYGYTF. DNA of the CDR3: TGTGCCAGCAGGGCGGGACCCAACTATGGCTACACCTTC.

The rearrangement joins TRBV14 to TRBJ1-4; D is undetermined. The germline gives CDR1 SGHDN, CDR2 FVKESK. V was pared by 4 bases and J by 8 bases, with 11 bases between. There are 13 residues in the CDR3. Written as DNA, the CDR3 is TGTGCCAGCAGCCCCTGGGGAGGAGAAAAACTGTTTTTT. It is translated as CASSPWGGEKLFF.

This clone appeared once. J is TRBJ2-3 and V is TRBV28; 9 bases match TRBD2. CDR1 MDHEN and CDR2 SYDVKM come from the germline V gene. With 2 bases clipped from V and 4 bases from J, the junction kept 4 bases outside the gene matches. This CDR3 has 15 residues. The CDR3 spells CASSLAGGPADTQYF. The DNA for the CDR3 is TGTGCCAGCAGTTTAGCGGGAGGGCCGGCAGATACGCAGTATTTT.

This chain uses TRBV19 with TRBJ1-1; possible D gene TRBD1, 5 bases. The germline gives CDR1 LNHDA, CDR2 SQIVND (reference sequence). V lost 7 bases and J lost 7, with 19 bases in between. The CDR3 consists of 14 residues. This CDR3 reads CASTATGWGREAFF. CDR3 nucleotides: TGTGCCAGTACCGCGACCGGTTGGGGCCGTGAAGCTTTCTTT. The complete variable domain, with remaining parts taken from reference TRBV19 and TRBJ1-1, reads DGGITQSPKYLFRKEGQNVTLSCEQNLNHDAMYWYRQDPGQGLRLIYYSQIVNDFQKGDIAEGYSVSREKKESFPLTVTSAQKNPTAFYLCASTATGWGREAFFGQGTRLTVV.

The genes are TRBV7-9 and TRBJ2-3; 10 nucleotides match TRBD2. Germline CDR1 and CDR2: SEHNR and FQNEAQ (reference sequence). The CDR3 is 17 amino acids. The trim removed 0 bases at V and 2 bases at J, leaving 5 bases unmatched. CDR3 region: CASSLATSGKHTDTQYF. The CDR3 DNA follows: TGTGCCAGCAGCTTAGCTACTAGCGGGAAACACACAGATACGCAGTATTTT.

The chain joins TRBV7-6 to TRBJ2-2; 10 positions agree with TRBD1. V trimming: 2 bases; J trimming: 6 bases; junction bases outside the gene matches: 6. CDR1 and CDR2 (germline): SGHVS, FNYEAQ. The CDR3 is 16 residues long. DNA for the CDR3: TGTGCCAGCAGCTTACGGGGACAGGGGAGTCCCGGGGAGCTGTTTTTT. It yields the protein CASSLRGQGSPGELFF.

V gene TRBV20-1 combines with J gene TRBJ1-4; no firm D call. The CDR3 consists of 13 residues. Trimming left V 3 bases short and J 0 bases short, with 5 bases between. CDR1 DFQATT and CDR2 SNEGSKA come from the germline V gene (reference sequence). The CDR3 region is CSASATTNEKLFF. CDR3 bases: TGCAGTGCTAGTGCCACAACTAATGAAAAACTGTTTTTT.

The rearrangement uses TRBV15 and TRBJ2-2; TRBD2 agrees at 11 bases. V was pared by 1 base and J by 1 base, with 5 bases of the junction left unmatched. The germline V gene has CDR1 LNHNV and CDR2 YYDKDF (reference sequence). The CDR3 is 18 amino acids. The CDR3 bases are TGTGCCACCAGCAGAGGCCTAGCGGGGGGCCGGAACACCGGGGAGCTGTTTTTT. Protein product: CATSRGLAGGRNTGELFF.

Comment on this clone: At one end the junction does not follow the germline gene, possibly because of a read error. The J gene is TRBJ2-1, the V gene TRBV7-9; 11 bases line up with TRBD2. The CDR3 covers 16 residues. Germline V gene lookup returns CDR1 SEHNR and CDR2 FQNEAQ (reference sequence). The DNA of the CDR3 is TGTGCCAGCAGTTTAGGGGCTAGCGGGAGGCGCCCTGAGCAGTTCTTC. Protein product: CASSLGASGRRPEQFF.